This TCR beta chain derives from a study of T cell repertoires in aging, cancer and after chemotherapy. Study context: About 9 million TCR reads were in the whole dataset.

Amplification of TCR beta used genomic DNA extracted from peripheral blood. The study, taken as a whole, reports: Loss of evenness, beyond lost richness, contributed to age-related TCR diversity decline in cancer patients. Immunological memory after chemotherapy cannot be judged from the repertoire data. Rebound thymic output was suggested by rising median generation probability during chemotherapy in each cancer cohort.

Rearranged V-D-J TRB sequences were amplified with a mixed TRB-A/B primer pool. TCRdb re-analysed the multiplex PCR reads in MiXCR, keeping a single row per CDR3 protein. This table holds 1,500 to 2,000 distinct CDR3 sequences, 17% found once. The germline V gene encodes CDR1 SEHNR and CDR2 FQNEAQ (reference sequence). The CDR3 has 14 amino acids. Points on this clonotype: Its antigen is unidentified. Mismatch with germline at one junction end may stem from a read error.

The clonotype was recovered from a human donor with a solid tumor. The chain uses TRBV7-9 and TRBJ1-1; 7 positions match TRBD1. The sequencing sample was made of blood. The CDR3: CAISRPDRHTEAFF. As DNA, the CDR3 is TGTGCCATCAGCCGCCCGGACAGGCACACTGAAGCTTTCTTT. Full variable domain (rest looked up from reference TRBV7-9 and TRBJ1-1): DTGVSQNPRHKITKRGQNVTFRCDPISEHNRLYWYRQTLGQGPEFLTYFQNEAQLEKSRLLSDRFSAERPKGSFSTLEIQRTEQGDSAMYLCAISRPDRHTEAFFGQGTRLTVV.